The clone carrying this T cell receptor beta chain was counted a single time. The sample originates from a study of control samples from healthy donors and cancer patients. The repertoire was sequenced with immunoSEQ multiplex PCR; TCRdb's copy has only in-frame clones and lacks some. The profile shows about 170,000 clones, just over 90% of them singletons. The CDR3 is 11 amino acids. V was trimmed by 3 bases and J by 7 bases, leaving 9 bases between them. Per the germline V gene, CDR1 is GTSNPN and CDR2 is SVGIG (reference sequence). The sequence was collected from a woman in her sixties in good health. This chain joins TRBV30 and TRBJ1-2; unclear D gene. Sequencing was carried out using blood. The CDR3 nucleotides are TGTGCCTGGAGCCCGGTGGTTGGCTACACCTTC. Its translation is CAWSPVVGYTF. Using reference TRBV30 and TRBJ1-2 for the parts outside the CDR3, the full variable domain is SQTIHQWPATLVQPVGSPLSLECTVEGTSNPNLYWYRQAAGRGLQLLFYSVGIGQISSEVPQNLSASRPQDRQFILSSKKLLLSDSGFYLCAWSPVVGYTFGSGTRLTVV.